This T cell receptor (beta chain) was sequenced for a study of glioma-infiltrating T cells after dendritic cell vaccination (dated by TCRdb to about 2016). For the wider study: Of the 15 or so glioblastoma patients in the cohort, all drawn from Phase I and II dendritic cell vaccination trials, 9 were newly diagnosed and 6 had recurrent disease. To make the vaccine, monocyte-derived dendritic cells were cultured for about seven days with IL-4 and GM-CSF and then pulsed overnight with autologous tumor lysate. TCR sequencing metrics, including TIL content and tumor-blood repertoire overlap, were correlated with survival after dendritic cell vaccination. Between the early 2000s and the early 2010s, patients were given autologous tumor lysate-pulsed dendritic cell vaccination. Deep sequencing of TCR beta CDR3 regions was used to quantify tumor-infiltrating lymphocyte content and compare tumor and blood repertoires in dendritic cell-vaccinated glioblastoma patients. Three intradermal dendritic cell vaccine injections were administered to patients at biweekly intervals in the arm below the axilla. Findings and caveats that apply to the study as a whole: The cohort was small and heterogeneous, only a few patients had full blood and tumor sets, and even fewer had initial-recurrent tumor pairs. After dendritic cell vaccination, a higher estimated pretreatment TIL content predicted longer time to progression and longer overall survival. No direct relationship between TCR clonality and survival was found, suggesting a diverse polyclonal response may matter. The three-group TCR overlap response model was characterized as speculative, and prospective validation of the model was stated to be required.

Reading the germline V gene (reference sequence) gives CDR1 MNHNY and CDR2 SVGAGI. The CDR3 starts with the cysteine, ends with the phenylalanine, and has 15 residues. The read is trimmed to its CDR3 DNA, 45 bases read in frame from base 1. Trimming costs V 0 bases and J 6 bases, and their ends lie 13 bases apart. Sample time point, as interpreted from the label and publication: after dendritic cell vaccination, including at tumor progression/relapse. To be selected, patients needed enough residual fresh-frozen tumor tissue and more than two years of available survival data. None of the glioblastoma patients carried an isocitrate dehydrogenase mutation, although molecular status otherwise varied. PBMC were collected before vaccination, two weeks after the third vaccination, and at tumor progression if tumor progression occurred. The Qiagen DNeasy Blood extraction Kit was used to extract genomic DNA.

About this clone itself: Its antigen is still unknown. The input lacks base qualities; no much larger clone sits a single base away.

Using the immunoSEQ assay, TCRB CDR3 regions were amplified from approximately 2.1 micrograms of genomic DNA, or from all available DNA when less than that was on hand. The multiplex PCR relied on 60 forward primers for TCR V beta segments and 13 reverse primers for J beta segments. Synthetic control templates were spiked into each sample at limiting dilution to estimate reads per starting template. Reads of 87 bp were generated by sequencing on the Illumina HiSeq System. The original methods were these. PCR and sequencing errors were removed by a nearest neighbor algorithm that merged closely related sequences. TCR overlap was measured as the percentage of unique tumor TCR beta sequences also present in the same patient's peripheral blood. This is the immuneACCESS table as TCRdb keeps it, with only in-frame sequences that have V and J called. A part of the clones is gone; compared with another copy, unresolved V genes explain less than half, and the rest is unexplained. D and trimming were read from the DNA, whereas the V and J calls and clone size are those reported in that table. This sample has around 100,000 clones in its table, and about four fifths of those were observed once. The top ten hold 6% to 8% of the sample.

The chain links TRBV6-6 with TRBJ2-3; perhaps TRBD2 is the D gene, with 5 bases matching. This receptor was obtained from a human donor with glioblastoma. The material sequenced was blood, taken after dendritic cell vaccination. The DNA sequence is given as TGTGCCAGCAGTTACTCGAAAGAGGAGGCGGATACGCAGTATTTT. The resulting protein is CASSYSKEEADTQYF.